Each of the 17 T cell receptor beta chains below was sequenced from the same sample in a study of CD4 T cells in relation to SARS-CoV-2 and coronaviruses. Method: immunoSEQ multiplex PCR; TCRdb's copy keeps in-frame clones and lacks some. The top ten hold 29% of the sample, which has about 23,000 clones, over 65% seen once. For these TCRs, the target antigens are not known. Before the COVID-19 pandemic, during about 2011-2019, CD4+ T cells were taken from unexposed donors. Isolation of CD4+ T cells took place after less than 11 days in culture. The material sequenced was CD4+ T cells from PBMCs, cultured in vitro. The receptors were gathered from a human donor in good health.

The gene calls are TRBV12-3 or TRBV12-4 and TRBJ1-1; unclear D gene. The CDR3 is 13 amino acids. The ends were cut back, 3 bases at V and 4 bases at J, with 9 bases in the middle. CDR3 protein: CASSLEGSTEAFF. The CDR3 bases are TGTGCCAGCAGTTTGGAGGGTAGCACTGAAGCTTTCTTT.

The chain links TRBV30 to TRBJ1-4; TRBD1 matches at 7 bases. Germline V gives CDR1 GTSNPN, CDR2 SVGIG (reference sequence). The CDR3 is 14 amino acids. V shed 0 bases, J shed 7 bases, and the junction held 5 bases outside the gene matches. CDR3 coding DNA: TGTGCCTGGAGTGTGGAGGGGGCGGCTGAAAAACTGTTTTTT. This translates into CAWSVEGAAEKLFF. The whole variable domain, remainder taken from reference TRBV30 and TRBJ1-4, is SQTIHQWPATLVQPVGSPLSLECTVEGTSNPNLYWYRQAAGRGLQLLFYSVGIGQISSEVPQNLSASRPQDRQFILSSKKLLLSDSGFYLCAWSVEGAAEKLFFGSGTQLSVL.

This clone was detected only once. V and J are TRBV7-2 and TRBJ2-5; possibly TRBD1 or TRBD2 for D (5 bases each). CDR3 length: 13 residues. Germline loops: CDR1 SGHTA, CDR2 FQGNSA. Trimming took 5 bases from V and 1 from J, leaving 8 bases between them. The CDR3 region has the DNA TGTGCCAGCAGCCGGGACGGCCAAGAGACCCAGTACTTC. Translated: CASSRDGQETQYF.

V and J are TRBV28 and TRBJ2-3; 7 bases match TRBD2. The CDR3 covers 16 residues. Per germline, CDR1 MDHEN and CDR2 SYDVKM. The V gene end was trimmed by 2 bases and the J gene end by 0 bases; junction bases not matched to a gene: 5. Here the CDR3 reads CASSLGRGGSTDTQYF. For the CDR3, the DNA is TGTGCCAGCAGTTTAGGTCGGGGAGGGAGCACAGATACGCAGTATTTT. The whole variable domain, filled in from reference TRBV28 and TRBJ2-3, reads DVKVTQSSRYLVKRTGEKVFLECVQDMDHENMFWYRQDPGLGLRLIYFSYDVKMKEKGDIPEGYSVSREKKERFSLILESASTNQTSMYLCASSLGRGGSTDTQYFGPGTRLTVL.

The rearrangement links TRBV15 to TRBJ2-3; possibly TRBD2 for D (6 bases). The V gene lost 3 bases and the J gene lost 3 bases, with 13 bases spanning the gap. The germline CDR1 and CDR2 sequences are LNHNV and YYDKDF (reference sequence). The CDR3 totals 15 residues. CDR3 residues: CATSRRGGRTDTQYF. The CDR3 nucleotides read TGTGCCACCAGCAGGCGAGGAGGGAGGACAGATACGCAGTATTTT. The full variable domain, completed using reference TRBV15 and TRBJ2-3, is DAMVIQNPRYQVTQFGKPVTLSCSQTLNHNVMYWYQQKSSQAPKLLFHYYDKDFNNEADTPDNFQSRRPNTSFCFLDIRSPGLGDTAMYLCATSRRGGRTDTQYFGPGTRLTVL.

This clone was seen a single time. This rearrangement joins TRBV24-1 to TRBJ1-5; 8 bases fit TRBD1. The CDR3 sequence is 17 residues long. Germline V gene lookup returns CDR1 KGHDR and CDR2 SFDVKD. The V gene end was trimmed by 3 bases and the J gene end by 2 bases; junction bases not matched to a gene: 8. CDR3 sequence reads: CATSDQKTGGGNQPQHF. For the CDR3, the DNA is TGTGCCACCAGTGATCAGAAAACAGGGGGTGGCAATCAGCCCCAGCATTTT.

The CDR3, as DNA: TGTGCCACAGGGGGGACTAGCTCCTACAATGAGCAGTTCTTC. This sequence encodes CATGGTSSYNEQFF. The chain combines TRBV2 with TRBJ2-1; D is possibly TRBD2 (8 bases). The CDR3 contains 14 residues. The V end was cut by 10 bases, the J end by 0 bases, with 13 bases between. Germline assignment: CDR1 SNHLY and CDR2 FYNNEI.

This clone is labeled as hyperexpanded. The CDR3 DNA follows: TGCGCCAGCAGCCTACAGGGACAGGCCCTCGGCTACACCTTC. This gives the protein CASSLQGQALGYTF. The rearrangement links TRBV5-1 to TRBJ1-2, with 8 nucleotides matching TRBD1. This CDR3 contains 14 residues. Germline loops: CDR1 SGHRS, CDR2 YFSETQ. Unmatched junction bases numbered 10, after V lost 4 bases and J lost 8 bases.

The chain couples TRBV6-1 to TRBJ1-2; the D is unclear. The CDR3 has 13 residues. V lost 1 base and J 4 bases, leaving 7 bases between the germline ends. Per germline, CDR1 MNHNS and CDR2 SASEGT. The CDR3: CASSEDGRYGYTF. DNA for the CDR3: TGTGCCAGCAGTGAAGACGGCCGCTATGGCTACACCTTC.

The chain recombines TRBV6-5 with TRBJ1-1, with D maybe TRBD1 (5 bases). The CDR3 has 12 amino acids. Germline assignment: CDR1 MNHEY and CDR2 SVGAGI. V lost 7 bases and J lost 3, with 9 bases in between. The CDR3 bases are TGTGCCAGCAACCGACAGCACACTGAAGCTTTCTTT. It translates to CASNRQHTEAFF.

The rearrangement links TRBV11-2 to TRBJ2-7; possibly TRBD1 for D (6 bases). Germline CDR1 and CDR2: SGHAT and FQNNGV. With 2 bases removed from V and 13 bases from J, the gap between germline ends came to 12 bases. This CDR3 is 11 amino acids long. This chain's CDR3 is CASSLRTDIYF. In nucleotides, the CDR3 is TGTGCCAGCAGCTTACGGACAGATATTTACTTC. Full variable domain (missing parts from reference TRBV11-2 and TRBJ2-7): EAGVAQSPRYKIIEKRQSVAFWCNPISGHATLYWYQQILGQGPKLLIQFQNNGVVDDSQLPKDRFSAERLKGVDSTLKIQPAKLEDSAVYLCASSLRTDIYFGPGTRLTVT.

The chain joins TRBV5-1 to TRBJ1-1, with a tentative D call TRBD1 (5 bases). The CDR3 has 15 residues. Trimming pared 0 bases from V and 5 bases from J, leaving 14 bases between. Germline V gene sequence: CDR1 SGHRS, CDR2 YFSETQ. The CDR3 region has the DNA TGCGCCAGCAGCTTGGCCCAAGGGGACGGGACTGAAGCTTTCTTT. It yields the protein CASSLAQGDGTEAFF.

This rearrangement joins TRBV12-5 to TRBJ1-1; 8 nucleotides agree with TRBD1. Germline CDR1 LGHNT, CDR2 FRNRAP. CDR3 length: 14 residues. Trimming removed 6 bases from V and 5 bases from J; junction bases left unmatched: 8. The DNA of the CDR3 is TGTGCTAGTGGCATGACAGGGGTTGGGACTGAAGCTTTCTTT. This codes for CASGMTGVGTEAFF.

This rearrangement joins TRBV5-1 to TRBJ2-1; 15 bases align to TRBD2. The junction had 3 bases not matched to a gene; V was cut back by 3 bases and J by 2 bases. This CDR3 spans 17 amino acids. The germline gives CDR1 SGHRS, CDR2 YFSETQ. The CDR3 nucleotides are TGCGCCAGCAGCTACGGACTAGCGGGAGGGACCTACAATGAGCAGTTCTTC. Translation: CASSYGLAGGTYNEQFF.

This clone showed up just once. V and J are TRBV18 and TRBJ1-1; D possibly corresponds to TRBD1 (6 bases). Germline CDR1 reads KGHSH; CDR2 reads LQKENI. The CDR3 is 14 amino acids. V was shortened by 4 bases and J by 4 bases, with 13 bases between the two germline ends. Here the CDR3 reads CASSRRTDPTEAFF. The CDR3 coding sequence is TGTGCCAGCTCACGAAGGACAGACCCCACTGAAGCTTTCTTT.

The J gene is TRBJ2-1, the V gene TRBV2, with 9 bases aligning to TRBD2. The CDR3 extends over 15 amino acids. V trimming: 3 bases; J trimming: 3 bases; junction bases outside the gene matches: 3. In germline, CDR1 is SNHLY, CDR2 FYNNEI. In DNA, the CDR3 is TGTGCCAGCAGTGATGAGACTAGCGGCTACAATGAGCAGTTCTTC. Translating it yields CASSDETSGYNEQFF.

CDR3 bases: TGTGCCAGCAGTTCCAGGGGACTAGCGGGATACACAGATACGCAGTATTTT. Translating gives CASSSRGLAGYTDTQYF. This chain connects TRBV27 to TRBJ2-3, with TRBD2 matching over 13 bases. This CDR3 contains 17 residues. The V gene end was trimmed by 4 bases and the J gene end by 2 bases; junction bases not matched to a gene: 6. The germline gives CDR1 MNHEY, CDR2 SMNVEV (reference sequence).